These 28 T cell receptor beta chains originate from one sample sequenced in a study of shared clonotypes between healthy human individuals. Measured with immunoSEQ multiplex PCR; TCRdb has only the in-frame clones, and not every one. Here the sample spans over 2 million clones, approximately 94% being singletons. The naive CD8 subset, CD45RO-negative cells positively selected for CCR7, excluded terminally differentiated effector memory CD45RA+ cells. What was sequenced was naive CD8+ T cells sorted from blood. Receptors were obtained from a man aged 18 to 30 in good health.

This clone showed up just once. CDR3: CASSVGWAGGPQNIQYF. The CDR3 region has the DNA TGTGCCAGCAGCGTAGGTTGGGCGGGAGGGCCCCAAAACATTCAGTACTTC. V gene TRBV9 combines with J gene TRBJ2-4; TRBD2 matches 9 bases. Germline CDR1 reads SGDLS; CDR2 reads YYNGEE. The V gene end was trimmed by 0 bases and the J gene end by 5 bases; junction bases not matched to a gene: 9. The CDR3 spans 17 residues.

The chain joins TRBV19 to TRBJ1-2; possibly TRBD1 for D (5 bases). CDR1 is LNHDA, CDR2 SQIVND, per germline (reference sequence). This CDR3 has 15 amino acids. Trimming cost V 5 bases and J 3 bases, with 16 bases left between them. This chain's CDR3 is CASSLAPGGHYGYTF. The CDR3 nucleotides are TGTGCCAGTAGTCTCGCCCCGGGGGGACACTATGGCTACACCTTC.

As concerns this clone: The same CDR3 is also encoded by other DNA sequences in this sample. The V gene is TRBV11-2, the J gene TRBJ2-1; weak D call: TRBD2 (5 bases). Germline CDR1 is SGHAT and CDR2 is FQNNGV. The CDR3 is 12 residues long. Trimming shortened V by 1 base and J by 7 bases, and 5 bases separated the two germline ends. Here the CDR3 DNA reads TGTGCCAGCAGCTTAGCGGGGAATGAGCAGTTCTTC. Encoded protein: CASSLAGNEQFF. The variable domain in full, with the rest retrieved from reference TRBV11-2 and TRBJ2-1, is EAGVAQSPRYKIIEKRQSVAFWCNPISGHATLYWYQQILGQGPKLLIQFQNNGVVDDSQLPKDRFSAERLKGVDSTLKIQPAKLEDSAVYLCASSLAGNEQFFGPGTRLTVL.

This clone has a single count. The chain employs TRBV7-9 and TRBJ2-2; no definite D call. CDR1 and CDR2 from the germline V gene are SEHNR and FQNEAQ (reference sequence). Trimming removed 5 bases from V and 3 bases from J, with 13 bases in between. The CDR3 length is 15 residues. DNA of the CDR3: TGTGCCAGCAGCGCCTTCCCGGTTGACACCGGGGAGCTGTTTTTT. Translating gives CASSAFPVDTGELFF.

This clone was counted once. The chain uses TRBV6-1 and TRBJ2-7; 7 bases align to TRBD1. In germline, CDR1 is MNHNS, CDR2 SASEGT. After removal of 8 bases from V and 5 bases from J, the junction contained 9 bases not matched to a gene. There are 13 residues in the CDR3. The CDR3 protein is CASSGQPFDEQYF. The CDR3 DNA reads TGTGCCAGCTCGGGACAGCCTTTCGACGAGCAGTACTTC.

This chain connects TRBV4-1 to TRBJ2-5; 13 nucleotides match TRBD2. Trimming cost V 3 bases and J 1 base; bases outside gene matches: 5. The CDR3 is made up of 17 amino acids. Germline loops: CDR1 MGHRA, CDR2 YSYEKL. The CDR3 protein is CASSQRTSGSSQETQYF. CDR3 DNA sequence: TGCGCCAGCAGCCAGCGGACTAGCGGGAGTAGCCAAGAGACCCAGTACTTC.

The CDR3 DNA follows: TGCGCCAGCAGCCCGGGGGACGGCTACTACAATGAGCAGTTCTTC. This translates into CASSPGDGYYNEQFF. J is TRBJ2-1 and V is TRBV5-1, with D possibly being TRBD2 (6 bases). The ends were cut back, 4 bases at V and 3 bases at J, with 14 bases in the middle. Germline CDR1 is SGHRS and CDR2 is YFSETQ. The CDR3 is 15 amino acids.

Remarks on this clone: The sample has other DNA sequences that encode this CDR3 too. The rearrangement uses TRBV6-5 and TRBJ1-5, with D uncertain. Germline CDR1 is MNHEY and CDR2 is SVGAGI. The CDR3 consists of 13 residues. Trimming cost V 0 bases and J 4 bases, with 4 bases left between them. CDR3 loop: CASSYSDNQPQHF. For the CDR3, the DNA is TGTGCCAGCAGTTACTCTGATAATCAGCCCCAGCATTTT.

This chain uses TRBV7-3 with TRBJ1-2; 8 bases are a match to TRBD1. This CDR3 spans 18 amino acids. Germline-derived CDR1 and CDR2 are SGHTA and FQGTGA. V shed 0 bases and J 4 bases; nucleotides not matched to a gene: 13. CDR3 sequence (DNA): TGTGCCAGCAGCTTAACGAGGGGACGGGCAGGGGGCCCCTATGGCTACACCTTC. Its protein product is CASSLTRGRAGGPYGYTF.

CDR3 sequence: CASSATQEITEGAFF. The CDR3 coding sequence is TGTGCCAGCAGCGCGACCCAGGAGATCACTGAAGGGGCTTTCTTT. V is TRBV9 and J is TRBJ1-1; no clear D. This CDR3 has 15 amino acids. Trimming shortened V by 3 bases and J by 11 bases, and 23 bases separated the two germline ends. CDR1 and CDR2 (germline): SGDLS, YYNGEE.

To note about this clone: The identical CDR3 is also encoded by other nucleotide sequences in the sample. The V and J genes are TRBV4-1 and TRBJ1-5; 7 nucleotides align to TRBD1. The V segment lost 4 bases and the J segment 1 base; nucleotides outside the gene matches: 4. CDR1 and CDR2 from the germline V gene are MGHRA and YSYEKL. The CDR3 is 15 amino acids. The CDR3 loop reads CASSPGTESNQPQHF. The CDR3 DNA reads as TGCGCCAGCAGCCCCGGGACAGAAAGCAATCAGCCCCAGCATTTT.

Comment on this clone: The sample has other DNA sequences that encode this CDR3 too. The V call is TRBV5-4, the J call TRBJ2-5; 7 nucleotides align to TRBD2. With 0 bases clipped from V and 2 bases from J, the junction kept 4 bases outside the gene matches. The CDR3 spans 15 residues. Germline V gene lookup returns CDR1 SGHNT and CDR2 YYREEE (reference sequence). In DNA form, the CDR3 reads TGTGCCAGCAGCTTGGTGGGTAGCGGGCAAGAGACCCAGTACTTC. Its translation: CASSLVGSGQETQYF. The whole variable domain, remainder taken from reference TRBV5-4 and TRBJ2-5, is ETGVTQSPTHLIKTRGQQVTLRCSSQSGHNTVSWYQQALGQGPQFIFQYYREEENGRGNFPPRFSGLQFPNYSSELNVNALELDDSALYLCASSLVGSGQETQYFGPGTRLLVL.

CDR3 sequence reads: CASSFKGQGTYEQYF. The CDR3 bases are TGCGCCAGCAGCTTTAAGGGACAGGGTACCTACGAGCAGTACTTC. The rearrangement uses TRBV5-1 and TRBJ2-7, with 9 bases fitting TRBD1. Germline V gives CDR1 SGHRS, CDR2 YFSETQ. The CDR3 is 15 amino acids. J lost 2 bases, V lost 2 bases, and 5 bases had no gene match.

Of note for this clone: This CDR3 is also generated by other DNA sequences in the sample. The CDR3 is CASSLGGNPSYEQYF. The CDR3 region has the DNA TGTGCCAGCAGCTTGGGGGGAAACCCCTCCTACGAGCAGTACTTC. The rearrangement links TRBV7-3 to TRBJ2-7, with D possibly being TRBD2 (6 bases). This CDR3 has 15 residues. Trimming took 3 bases from V and 0 from J, leaving 12 bases between them. In germline, CDR1 is SGHTA, CDR2 FQGTGA.

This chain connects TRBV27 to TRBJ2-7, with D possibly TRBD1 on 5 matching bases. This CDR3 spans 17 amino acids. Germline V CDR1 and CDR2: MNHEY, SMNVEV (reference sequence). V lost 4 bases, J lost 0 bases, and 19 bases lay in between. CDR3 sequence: CASSYGRVGAGSYEQYF. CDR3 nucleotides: TGTGCCAGCAGTTATGGCCGAGTAGGGGCCGGCTCCTACGAGCAGTACTTC.

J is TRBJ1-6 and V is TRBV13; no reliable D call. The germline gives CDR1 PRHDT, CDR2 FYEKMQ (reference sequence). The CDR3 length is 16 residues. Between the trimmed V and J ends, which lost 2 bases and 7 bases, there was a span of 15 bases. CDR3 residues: CASSLSGVNLNSPLHF. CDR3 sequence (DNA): TGTGCCAGCAGCTTATCCGGAGTAAACTTAAATTCACCCCTCCACTTT.

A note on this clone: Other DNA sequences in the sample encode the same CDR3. This chain's CDR3 is CASSSDSYGYTF. Written as DNA, the CDR3 is TGTGCCAGCAGCTCGGACAGTTATGGCTACACCTTC. The genes are TRBV5-4 and TRBJ1-2, with D tentatively TRBD1 (6 bases). The CDR3 totals 12 residues. Trimming removed 3 bases at V and 5 bases at J, with 8 bases between. CDR1 and CDR2 from the germline V gene are SGHNT and YYREEE (reference sequence).

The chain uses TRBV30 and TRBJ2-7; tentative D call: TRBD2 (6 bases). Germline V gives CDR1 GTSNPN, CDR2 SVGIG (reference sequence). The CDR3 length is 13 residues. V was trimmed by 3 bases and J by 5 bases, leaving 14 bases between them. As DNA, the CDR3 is TGTGCCTGGAGCCTACTGGGGGGAGACGAGCAGTACTTC. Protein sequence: CAWSLLGGDEQYF.

The CDR3 here is CASSQEQGVATEAFF. CDR3 nucleotides: TGCGCCAGCAGCCAAGAACAGGGGGTCGCCACTGAAGCTTTCTTT. V and J are TRBV4-3 and TRBJ1-1; TRBD1 agrees at 8 bases. The trim removed 0 bases at V and 4 bases at J, leaving 4 bases unmatched. Germline values: CDR1 LGHNA, CDR2 YSLEER. The CDR3 extends over 15 amino acids.

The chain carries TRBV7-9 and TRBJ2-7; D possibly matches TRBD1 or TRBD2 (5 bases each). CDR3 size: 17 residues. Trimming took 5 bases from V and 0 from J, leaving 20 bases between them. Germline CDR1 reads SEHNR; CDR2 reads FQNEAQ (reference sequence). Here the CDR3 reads CASSGGPGEEDSYEQYF. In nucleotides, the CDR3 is TGTGCCAGCAGCGGGGGACCGGGCGAGGAGGACTCCTACGAGCAGTACTTC.

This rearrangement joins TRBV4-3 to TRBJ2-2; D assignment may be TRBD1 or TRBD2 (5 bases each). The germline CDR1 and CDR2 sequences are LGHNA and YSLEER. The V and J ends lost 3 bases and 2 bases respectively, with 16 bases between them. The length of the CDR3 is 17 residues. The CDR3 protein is CASSQIGASSNTGELFF. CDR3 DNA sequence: TGCGCCAGCAGCCAGATTGGGGCTAGCTCTAACACCGGGGAGCTGTTTTTT.

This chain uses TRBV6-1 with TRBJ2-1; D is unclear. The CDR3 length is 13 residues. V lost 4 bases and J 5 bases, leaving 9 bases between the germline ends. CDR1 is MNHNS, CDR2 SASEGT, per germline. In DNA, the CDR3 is TGTGCCAGCAGTGTTCTCCCGAACAATGAGCAGTTCTTC. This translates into CASSVLPNNEQFF.

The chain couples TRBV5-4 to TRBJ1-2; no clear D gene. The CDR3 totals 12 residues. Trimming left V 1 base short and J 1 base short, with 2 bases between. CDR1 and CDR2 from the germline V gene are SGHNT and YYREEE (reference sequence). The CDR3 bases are TGTGCCAGCAGCTTGAATAACTATGGCTACACCTTC. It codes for CASSLNNYGYTF.

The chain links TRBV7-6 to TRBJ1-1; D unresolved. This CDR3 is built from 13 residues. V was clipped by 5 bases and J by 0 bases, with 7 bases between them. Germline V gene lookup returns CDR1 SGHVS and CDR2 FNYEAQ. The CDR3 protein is CASSAGLNTEAFF. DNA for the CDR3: TGTGCCAGCAGCGCTGGACTGAACACTGAAGCTTTCTTT.

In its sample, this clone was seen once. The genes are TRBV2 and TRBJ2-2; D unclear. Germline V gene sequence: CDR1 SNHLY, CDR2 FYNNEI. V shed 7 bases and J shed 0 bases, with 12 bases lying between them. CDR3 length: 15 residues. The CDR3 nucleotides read TGTGCCAGCAACCCGTTAGACGCGAACACCGGGGAGCTGTTTTTT. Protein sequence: CASNPLDANTGELFF. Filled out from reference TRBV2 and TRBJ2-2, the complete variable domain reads EPEVTQTPSHQVTQMGQEVILRCVPISNHLYFYWYRQILGQKVEFLVSFYNNEISEKSEIFDDQFSVERPDGSNFTLKIRSTKLEDSAMYFCASNPLDANTGELFFGEGSRLTVL.

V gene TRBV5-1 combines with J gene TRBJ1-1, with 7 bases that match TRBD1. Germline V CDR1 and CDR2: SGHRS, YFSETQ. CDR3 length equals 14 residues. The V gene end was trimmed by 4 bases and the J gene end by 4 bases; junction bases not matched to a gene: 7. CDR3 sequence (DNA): TGCGCCAGCAGCGGAACAGGGGTTGGCACTGAAGCTTTCTTT. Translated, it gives CASSGTGVGTEAFF.

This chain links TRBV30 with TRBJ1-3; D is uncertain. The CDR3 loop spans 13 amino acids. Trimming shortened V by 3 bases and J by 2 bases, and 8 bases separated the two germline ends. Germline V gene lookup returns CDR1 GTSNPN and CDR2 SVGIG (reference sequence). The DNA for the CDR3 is TGTGCCTGGAGCGACGACCCTGGAAACACCATATATTTT. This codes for CAWSDDPGNTIYF.

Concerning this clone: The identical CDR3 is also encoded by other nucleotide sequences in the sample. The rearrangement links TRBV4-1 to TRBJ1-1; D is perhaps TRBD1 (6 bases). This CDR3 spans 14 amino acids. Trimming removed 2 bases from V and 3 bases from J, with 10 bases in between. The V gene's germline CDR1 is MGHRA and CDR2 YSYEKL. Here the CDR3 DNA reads TGCGCCAGCAGCCAACGAGAGGGGGACACTGAAGCTTTCTTT. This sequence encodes CASSQREGDTEAFF.